This T cell receptor (beta chain) is from a study of blood T cell repertoires in COVID-19. J lost 3 bases, V lost 5 bases, and 9 bases had no gene match. The CDR3 sequence is 15 residues long. Germline lookup yields CDR1 SGHKS and CDR2 YYEKEE (reference sequence). This table comes from immunoSEQ multiplex PCR, and its TCRdb copy is limited to in-frame clones, with some not included. The sample has tens of thousands of clones; about 90% are singletons. The chain carries TRBV5-5 and TRBJ2-5, with TRBD1 identical over 8 bases. Sequenced: peripheral blood. The TCR sequence derives from a man aged 65 to 79 with active COVID-19. The CDR3 DNA reads as TGTGCCAGCAGACCCCTCTTGACAGGGGAAGAGACCCAGTACTTC. Encoded protein: CASRPLLTGEETQYF.